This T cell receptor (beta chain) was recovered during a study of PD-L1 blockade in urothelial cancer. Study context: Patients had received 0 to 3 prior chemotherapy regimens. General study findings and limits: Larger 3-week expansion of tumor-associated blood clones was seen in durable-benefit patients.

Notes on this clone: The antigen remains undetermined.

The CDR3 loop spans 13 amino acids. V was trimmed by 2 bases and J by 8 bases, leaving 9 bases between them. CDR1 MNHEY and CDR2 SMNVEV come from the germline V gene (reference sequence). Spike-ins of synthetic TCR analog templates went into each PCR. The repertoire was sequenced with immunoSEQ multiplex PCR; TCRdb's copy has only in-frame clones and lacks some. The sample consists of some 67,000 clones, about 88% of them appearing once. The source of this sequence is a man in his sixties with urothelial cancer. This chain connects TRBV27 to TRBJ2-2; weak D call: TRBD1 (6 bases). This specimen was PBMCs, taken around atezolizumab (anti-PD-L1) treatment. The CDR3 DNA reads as TGTGCCAGCAGTTTAATAGGGACAGGGGAGCTGTTTTTT. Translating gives CASSLIGTGELFF.